This T cell receptor beta chain emerged from a study of PD-L1 blockade in urothelial cancer. Study background: Samples came from 3 weeks, at the second dose, and 6 weeks into treatment. Study-level findings and limits: Durable benefit accompanied greater 3-week expansion of tumor-associated blood clones. Below-median pretreatment blood TCR clonality predicted better survival.

As for time point: pretreatment peripheral blood. The assay was immunoSEQ multiplex PCR, and TCRdb's table has in-frame clones only and misses some. The data show under 70,000 clones, 81% seen once. The table lists this clone with a few counts. Its antigen is still unknown. Germline CDR1 is SGHTA and CDR2 is FQGTGA. The CDR3 covers 14 residues. Germline trimming cut 1 base from V and 2 bases from J; bases unmatched to any gene: 2. The receptor was isolated from a man in his 70s with urothelial cancer. Sequenced here: PBMCs, sampled around atezolizumab (anti-PD-L1) treatment. The chain joins TRBV7-3 to TRBJ2-7; 7 positions agree with TRBD1. The CDR3 is CASSLRDSTYEQYF. The CDR3 DNA follows: TGTGCCAGCAGCTTAAGGGACAGTACCTACGAGCAGTACTTC.